Shown below are 26 T cell receptor beta chains from a single sample sequenced in a study of human T cells and chemical hapten exposure (dated by TCRdb to about 2021). Receptors were amplified or captured by 5' RACE. The sequencer was an Illumina MiSeq. Starting from the raw public reads, TCRdb applied fastp trimming at Q25, assembled clones with MiXCR and retained in-frame beta chains. A single entry per CDR3 protein holds the most common genes and DNA from its merged rows. The sample yields around 82,000 distinct CDR3 sequences; about 8% were counted once. Approximately 2.3% of the sample belongs to the ten largest clones. Unfractionated whole blood was collected in Tempus Blood RNA tubes, and total RNA was extracted from that blood. The source of these receptors is a male donor in good health.

As for this clonotype: With a much larger clone just one base away, this may be a read error. The J gene is TRBJ1-1, the V gene TRBV2; the D is unclear. CDR1 SNHLY and CDR2 FYNNEI come from the germline V gene. Trimming cost V 2 bases and J 2 bases, with 3 bases left between them. The CDR3 consists of 12 residues. CDR3 bases: TGTGCCAGCAGTGAATTTAACACTGAAGCTTTCTTT. It encodes CASSEFNTEAFF.

This clonotype was observed a handful of times. This chain connects TRBV30 to TRBJ2-1, with 9 bases matching TRBD2. Germline V CDR1 and CDR2: GTSNPN, SVGIG (reference sequence). Trimming took 0 bases from V and 7 from J; bases not matched to a gene: 7. The CDR3 is made up of 15 amino acids. The CDR3, as DNA: TGTGCCTGGAGTGTAGGGGCGGGAGGGGGGAATGAGCAGTTCTTC. This sequence encodes CAWSVGAGGGNEQFF.

This chain links TRBV28 with TRBJ2-7, with a weak D call TRBD2 (7 bases). This CDR3 contains 17 residues. Between the trimmed V and J ends, which lost 7 bases and 0 bases, there was a span of 22 bases. Per the germline V gene, CDR1 is MDHEN and CDR2 is SYDVKM. The CDR3 DNA sequence: TGTGCCAGCACCTCTCCCTTTGCGGGGGCTAGCTCCTACGAGCAGTACTTC. It codes for CASTSPFAGASSYEQYF.

This clonotype was seen at least ten times. This chain joins TRBV20-1 and TRBJ2-7; D may be TRBD2 (6 bases). This CDR3 spans 13 amino acids. Trimming left V 0 bases short and J 2 bases short, with 8 bases between. In germline, CDR1 is DFQATT, CDR2 SNEGSKA (reference sequence). The DNA of the CDR3 is TGCAGTGCTAGAGATAGCGGCACCTACGAGCAGTACTTC. Protein: CSARDSGTYEQYF.

This clonotype has only a few counts. The rearrangement links TRBV5-5 to TRBJ1-6, with 9 nucleotides matching TRBD1. The CDR3 length is 14 residues. The germline V gene has CDR1 SGHKS and CDR2 YYEKEE (reference sequence). V gave up 2 bases and J gave up 7 bases; unmatched junction bases: 1. Here the CDR3 reads CASSFGQGNSPLHF. The CDR3 nucleotides are TGTGCCAGCAGCTTTGGACAGGGGAATTCACCCCTCCACTTT.

Ten or more counts support this clonotype. The V gene is TRBV3-1, the J gene TRBJ2-7, with TRBD2 matching 9 bases. The length of the CDR3 is 17 residues. Looked up from germline, CDR1 is LGHDT and CDR2 is YNNKEL (reference sequence). The V gene end was trimmed by 4 bases and the J gene end by 1 base; junction bases not matched to a gene: 11. CDR3 nucleotide sequence: TGTGCCAGCAGCCCCCAATTTGAGCGGGGGGCGTCCTACGAGCAGTACTTC. Translating it yields CASSPQFERGASYEQYF.

This clonotype was found many times. The V and J genes are TRBV7-2 and TRBJ2-7; D is ambiguous. The V end lost 2 bases, the J end lost 0 bases, and 8 bases lay between the germline ends. Germline V gene lookup returns CDR1 SGHTA and CDR2 FQGNSA. This CDR3 comprises 14 residues. CDR3 sequence (DNA): TGTGCCAGCAGCTTACGCCGGAGCTCCTACGAGCAGTACTTC. Residues: CASSLRRSSYEQYF.

This clonotype was seen a few times. The J gene is TRBJ1-1, the V gene TRBV6-6; D is possibly TRBD1 (5 bases). Germline values: CDR1 MNHNY, CDR2 SVGAGI (reference sequence). Trimming left V 4 bases short and J 6 bases short, with 12 bases between. CDR3 length: 13 amino acids. CDR3 region: CASSLIRDAEAFF. CDR3 DNA sequence: TGTGCCAGCAGTTTAATCAGGGATGCTGAAGCTTTCTTT.

There are many counts of this clonotype. V gene TRBV20-1 combines with J gene TRBJ1-3; the D gene is possibly TRBD1 (6 bases). Germline V CDR1 and CDR2: DFQATT, SNEGSKA (reference sequence). Trimming cost V 6 bases and J 2 bases, with 8 bases left between them. This CDR3 has 12 residues. This CDR3 reads CSARTAGNTIYF. For the CDR3, the DNA is TGCAGTGCCAGGACAGCTGGAAACACCATATATTTT.

This clonotype has only a few counts. This chain joins TRBV7-2 and TRBJ2-2; the D gene could be TRBD1 or TRBD2 (6 bases each). Germline V gives CDR1 SGHTA, CDR2 FQGNSA. V was pared by 5 bases and J by 0 bases, with 13 bases between. The CDR3 runs 16 residues. CDR3 nucleotide sequence: TGTGCCAGCAGCGTCCTGGGGGGCCCGAACACCGGGGAGCTGTTTTTT. Translating gives CASSVLGGPNTGELFF.

This clonotype was seen at least ten times. The rearrangement links TRBV4-1 to TRBJ2-5, with D unresolved. V lost 0 bases and J lost 9, with 14 bases in between. The CDR3 totals 14 residues. Germline CDR1 and CDR2: MGHRA and YSYEKL. For the CDR3, the DNA is TGCGCCAGCAGCCAAGAAAGCAGGTCCTTTTCCCAGTACTTC. Its protein product is CASSQESRSFSQYF.

This rearrangement joins TRBV3-1 to TRBJ2-1, with 7 positions matching TRBD1. After removal of 3 bases from V and 5 bases from J, the junction contained 4 bases not matched to a gene. The germline V gene has CDR1 LGHDT and CDR2 YNNKEL (reference sequence). The CDR3 is 14 residues long. CDR3 loop: CASSHRDRNNEQFF. The CDR3, as DNA: TGTGCCAGCAGCCACCGGGACAGAAACAATGAGCAGTTCTTC.

This clonotype was seen many times. The rearrangement links TRBV7-3 to TRBJ2-3; 7 bases align to TRBD2. Looked up from germline, CDR1 is SGHTA and CDR2 is FQGTGA. V shed 0 bases, J shed 4 bases, and the junction held 4 bases outside the gene matches. The CDR3 is 15 amino acids. The CDR3 loop reads CASSLTPAGADTQYF. The CDR3 DNA follows: TGTGCCAGCAGCTTAACCCCCGCGGGGGCAGATACGCAGTATTTT.

This clonotype was detected only a few times. The chain has TRBV7-9 and TRBJ2-7; D is undetermined. Trimming shortened V by 5 bases and J by 6 bases, and 8 bases separated the two germline ends. Looked up from germline, CDR1 is SEHNR and CDR2 is FQNEAQ (reference sequence). This CDR3 contains 11 residues. CDR3 DNA sequence: TGTGCCAGCAGCGGGCCCTCCGAGCAGTACTTC. Translation: CASSGPSEQYF.

This clonotype was seen a few times. The genes are TRBV20-1 and TRBJ1-5; 9 bases fit TRBD1. This CDR3 spans 17 amino acids. V was pared by 0 bases and J by 4 bases, with 10 bases of the junction left unmatched. From germline, CDR1 is DFQATT and CDR2 SNEGSKA (reference sequence). CDR3 loop: CSARDWGTGPLNQPQHF. For the CDR3, the DNA is TGCAGTGCTAGAGATTGGGGGACAGGGCCCCTGAATCAGCCCCAGCATTTT.

At least ten counts were recorded for this clonotype. The chain combines TRBV7-2 with TRBJ2-7; no clear D gene. V was clipped by 1 base and J by 2 bases, with 12 bases between them. The CDR3 has 15 amino acids. The germline CDR1 and CDR2 sequences are SGHTA and FQGNSA. The DNA for the CDR3 is TGTGCCAGCAGCTTAGGGTCTGGAGCTACCTACGAGCAGTACTTC. This encodes CASSLGSGATYEQYF. The full variable domain, with the rest looked up from reference TRBV7-2 and TRBJ2-7, is GAGVSQSPSNKVTEKGKDVELRCDPISGHTALYWYRQSLGQGLEFLIYFQGNSAPDKSGLPSDRFSAERTGGSVSTLTIQRTQQEDSAVYLCASSLGSGATYEQYFGPGTRLTVT.

This clonotype came up many times. The genes are TRBV9 and TRBJ2-3; tentative D call: TRBD2 (6 bases). The CDR3 is 14 residues long. Per the germline V gene, CDR1 is SGDLS and CDR2 is YYNGEE. V lost 2 bases to trimming and J lost 4 bases, with 11 bases between them. CDR3 DNA sequence: TGTGCCAGCAGCGTGGGGAGGTTTCCAGATACGCAGTATTTT. Its protein is CASSVGRFPDTQYF.

The gene calls are TRBV5-6 and TRBJ1-4; D perhaps matches TRBD1 (5 bases). Germline values: CDR1 SGHDT, CDR2 YYEEEE. CDR3 size: 15 residues. The V end lost 2 bases, the J end lost 8 bases, and 16 bases lay between the germline ends. The CDR3 here is CASSFMRQGTEKLFF. The CDR3 nucleotides are TGTGCCAGCAGCTTTATGAGGCAGGGTACGGAAAAACTGTTTTTT.

Ten or more counts support this clonotype. This chain links TRBV20-1 with TRBJ1-1; the match to TRBD1 covers 8 bases. Germline values: CDR1 DFQATT, CDR2 SNEGSKA (reference sequence). Trimming cost V 5 bases and J 8 bases; bases outside gene matches: 10. CDR3 length equals 13 residues. The CDR3 loop reads CSAPTGEVGEAFF. The CDR3 DNA follows: TGCAGTGCTCCGACAGGGGAGGTCGGGGAAGCTTTCTTT.

This clonotype came up many times. The CDR3 protein is CASSSGDAGLPYNEQFF. CDR3 bases: TGTGCCAGCAGCTCAGGGGACGCGGGGCTACCCTACAATGAGCAGTTCTTC. V is TRBV5-6 and J is TRBJ2-1; D tentatively reads TRBD1 or TRBD2 (6 bases each). The CDR3 spans 17 residues. Trimming took off 3 bases at V and 2 bases at J, with 18 bases between the two ends. The V gene's germline CDR1 is SGHDT and CDR2 YYEEEE.

The chain's CDR3 is CASSLFVWGSSTEAFF. The CDR3 DNA reads TGTGCCAGCAGCTTATTCGTCTGGGGGTCTTCCACTGAAGCTTTCTTT. The rearrangement uses TRBV7-2 and TRBJ1-1, with D possibly matching TRBD1 (5 bases). The germline V and J ends were trimmed by 2 bases and 4 bases, with 17 bases remaining between them. Looked up from germline, CDR1 is SGHTA and CDR2 is FQGNSA. CDR3 length: 16 amino acids.

This clonotype turned up a few times. The genes are TRBV11-1 and TRBJ2-7, with D perhaps TRBD1 or TRBD2 (5 bases each). Germline CDR1 SGHAT, CDR2 FQDESV (reference sequence). The CDR3 runs 13 residues. V lost 6 bases to trimming and J lost 5 bases, with 14 bases between them. The CDR3 DNA reads TGTGCCAGCAGTTTGACCCGGGGCCACGAGCAGTACTTC. This encodes CASSLTRGHEQYF.

This clonotype was seen ten or more times. This rearrangement joins TRBV20-1 to TRBJ2-6; TRBD1 agrees at 7 bases. The trim removed 1 base at V and 0 bases at J, leaving 3 bases unmatched. Germline V gives CDR1 DFQATT, CDR2 SNEGSKA (reference sequence). This CDR3 spans 16 amino acids. CDR3 loop: CSARAGTVSGANVLTF. Here the CDR3 DNA reads TGCAGTGCTAGAGCCGGGACAGTCTCTGGGGCCAACGTCCTGACTTTC.

This chain connects TRBV12-3 or TRBV12-4 to TRBJ1-5; D may be TRBD1 (6 bases). V was trimmed by 4 bases and J by 4 bases, leaving 11 bases between them. The CDR3 totals 14 residues. CDR3 bases: TGTGCCAGCAGTTATGGGACACTAAATCAGCCCCAGCATTTT. Translating it yields CASSYGTLNQPQHF.

This chain joins TRBV4-2 and TRBJ1-3; D not resolved. CDR1 and CDR2 (germline): LGHNA, YNFKEQ. The CDR3 consists of 16 residues. Trimming left V 3 bases short and J 0 bases short, with 12 bases between. In nucleotides, the CDR3 is TGTGCCAGCAGCCAGGGAACAGCCAACTCTGGAAACACCATATATTTT. Translation gives CASSQGTANSGNTIYF.

This clonotype was observed a handful of times. The chain is built from TRBV12-3 or TRBV12-4 and TRBJ2-5, with 11 positions matching TRBD1. There are 14 residues in the CDR3. The J segment lost 4 bases and the V segment lost 6 bases, leaving 4 bases of the junction unmatched. CDR3 protein: CASRPGTGGETQYF. The CDR3 region has the DNA TGTGCCAGCAGGCCCGGGACAGGGGGAGAGACCCAGTACTTC.